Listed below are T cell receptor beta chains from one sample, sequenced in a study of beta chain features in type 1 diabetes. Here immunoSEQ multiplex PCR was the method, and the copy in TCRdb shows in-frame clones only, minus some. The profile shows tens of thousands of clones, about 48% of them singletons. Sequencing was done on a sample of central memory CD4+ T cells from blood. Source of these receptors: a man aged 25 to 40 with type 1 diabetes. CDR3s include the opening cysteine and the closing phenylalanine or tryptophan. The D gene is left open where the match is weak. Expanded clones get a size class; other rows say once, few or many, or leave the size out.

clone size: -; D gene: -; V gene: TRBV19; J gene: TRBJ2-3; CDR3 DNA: TGTGCCAGTAGTACGACTTTTGCGGGGCGCACAGATACGCAGTATTTT; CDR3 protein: CASSTTFAGRTDTQYF
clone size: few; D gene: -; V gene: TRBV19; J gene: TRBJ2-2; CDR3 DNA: TGTGCCAGTACCAACAGGGCAGACACCGGGGAGCTGTTTTTT; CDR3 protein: CASTNRADTGELFF
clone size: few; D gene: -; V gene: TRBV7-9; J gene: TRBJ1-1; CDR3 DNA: TGTGCCAGCAGCTTAGGAGGCGGGCAGAACACTGAAGCTTTCTTT; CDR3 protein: CASSLGGGQNTEAFF
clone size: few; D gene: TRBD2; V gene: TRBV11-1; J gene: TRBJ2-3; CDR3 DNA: TGTGCCAGCAGCCCCAGCGGGAGGGCCGGAGGGGCTGCAGATACGCAGTATTTT; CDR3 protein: CASSPSGRAGGAADTQYF
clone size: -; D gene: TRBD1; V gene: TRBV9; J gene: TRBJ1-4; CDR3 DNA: TGTGCCAGCAGCGCGGGACAGGGGGACGAAAAACTGTTTTTT; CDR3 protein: CASSAGQGDEKLFF
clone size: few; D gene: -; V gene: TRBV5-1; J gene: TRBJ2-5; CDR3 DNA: TGCGCCAGCAGCTTGGCGGCGACAACCACCCAAGAGACCCAGTACTTC; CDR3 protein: CASSLAATTTQETQYF
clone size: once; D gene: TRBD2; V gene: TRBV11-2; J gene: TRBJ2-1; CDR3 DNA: TGTGCCAGCAAGCGGGGGGGCGCGAATGAGCAGTTCTTC; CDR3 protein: CASKRGGANEQFF
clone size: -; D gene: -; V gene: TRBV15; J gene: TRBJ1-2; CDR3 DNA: TGTGCCACCAGCCGAGACAGAACCTATGGCTACACCTTC; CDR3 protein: CATSRDRTYGYTF
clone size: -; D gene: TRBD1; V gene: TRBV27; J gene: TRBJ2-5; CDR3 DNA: TGTGCCAGCAGCCGACAGGGCCACGGGGAGACCCAGTACTTC; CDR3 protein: CASSRQGHGETQYF
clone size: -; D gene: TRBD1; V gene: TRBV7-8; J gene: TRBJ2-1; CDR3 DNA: TGTGCCAGCAGCTTAGAAGAGACAGGGGGATTCTTC; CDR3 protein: CASSLEETGGFF
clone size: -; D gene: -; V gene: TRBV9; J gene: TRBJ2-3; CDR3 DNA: TGTGCCAGCAGCGTTGGCCCTTTCACAGATACGCAGTATTTT; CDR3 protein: CASSVGPFTDTQYF
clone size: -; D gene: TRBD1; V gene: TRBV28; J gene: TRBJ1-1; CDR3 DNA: TGTGCCAGCATAGGGACAGGGGAGGTTTATGGCACTGAAGCTTTCTTT; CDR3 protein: CASIGTGEVYGTEAFF
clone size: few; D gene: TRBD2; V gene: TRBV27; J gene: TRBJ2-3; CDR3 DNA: TGTGCCAGCAGTTTGCGGCGGGGGGGCACAGATACGCAGTATTTT; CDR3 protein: CASSLRRGGTDTQYF
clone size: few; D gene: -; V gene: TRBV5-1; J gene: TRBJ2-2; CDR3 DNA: TGCGCCAGCAGGTCGGCCCCAACAGCGGACACCGGGGAGCTGTTTTTT; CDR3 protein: CASRSAPTADTGELFF
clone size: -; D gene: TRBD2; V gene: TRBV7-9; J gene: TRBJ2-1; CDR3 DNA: TGTGCCAGCAGCCCACTAGCGGGGGCTGTGAATGAGCAGTTCTTC; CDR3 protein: CASSPLAGAVNEQFF
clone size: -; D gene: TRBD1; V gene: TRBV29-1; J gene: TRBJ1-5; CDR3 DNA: TGCAGTTACGGGGACAGACAAGATCAGCCCCAGCATTTT; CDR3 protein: CSYGDRQDQPQHF
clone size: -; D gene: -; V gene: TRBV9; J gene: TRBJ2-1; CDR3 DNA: TGTGCCAGCAGCGTAGGCGGCGGGGATGAGCAGTTCTTC; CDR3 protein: CASSVGGGDEQFF
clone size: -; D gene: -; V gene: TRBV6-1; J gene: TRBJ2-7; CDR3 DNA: TGTGCCAGCAGTGAAGGGACAGCGCCTTACTACGAGCAGTACTTC; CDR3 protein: CASSEGTAPYYEQYF
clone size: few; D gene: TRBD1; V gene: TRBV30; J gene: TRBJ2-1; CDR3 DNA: TGTGCCTGGAGTGGTAACAGGGGTAATGAGCAGTTCTTC; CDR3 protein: CAWSGNRGNEQFF
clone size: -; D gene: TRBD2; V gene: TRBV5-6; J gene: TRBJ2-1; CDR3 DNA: TGTGCCAGCAGACCGGCCTCAAGCGGGGGGGCCTCGGGTGAGCAGTTCTTC; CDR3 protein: CASRPASSGGASGEQFF
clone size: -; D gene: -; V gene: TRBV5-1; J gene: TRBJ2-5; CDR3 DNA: TGCGCCAGCAGCCGCGCGTCGTACCAAGAGACCCAGTACTTC; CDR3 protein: CASSRASYQETQYF
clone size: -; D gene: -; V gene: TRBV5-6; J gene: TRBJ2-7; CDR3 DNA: TGTGCCAGCAGCTTGATCGGCGGGACTGGCTACGAGCAGTACTTC; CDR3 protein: CASSLIGGTGYEQYF
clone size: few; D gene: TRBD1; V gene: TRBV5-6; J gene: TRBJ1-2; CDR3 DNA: TGTGCCAGCACCCGGGACAGCTATGGCTACACCTTC; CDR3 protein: CASTRDSYGYTF
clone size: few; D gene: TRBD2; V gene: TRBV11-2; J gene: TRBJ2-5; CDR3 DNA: TGTGCCAGCAGCGGGGGACTAGCGGTCCGGGAGACCCAGTACTTC; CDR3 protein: CASSGGLAVRETQYF
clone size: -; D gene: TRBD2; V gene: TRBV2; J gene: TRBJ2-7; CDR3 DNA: TGTGCCAGCACCGGGGGGGGCGGGAGGTCGGAGCAGTACTTC; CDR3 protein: CASTGGGGRSEQYF
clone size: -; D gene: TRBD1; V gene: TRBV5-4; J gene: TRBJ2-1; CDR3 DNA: TGTGCCAGCAGCGAGACAGGGGGATGGAACAATGAGCAGTTCTTC; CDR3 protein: CASSETGGWNNEQFF
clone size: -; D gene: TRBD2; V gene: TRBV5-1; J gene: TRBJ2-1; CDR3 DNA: TGCGCCAGCAGCTCAACTAGCGGGAGCAATGAGCAGTTCTTC; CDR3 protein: CASSSTSGSNEQFF
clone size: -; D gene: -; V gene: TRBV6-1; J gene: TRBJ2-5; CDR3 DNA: TGTGCCAGCAGTGAGTCGTGGGGGGGGGCCGGAGAGACCCAGTACTTC; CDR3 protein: CASSESWGGAGETQYF
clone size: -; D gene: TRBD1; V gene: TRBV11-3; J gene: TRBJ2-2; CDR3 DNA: TGTGCCAGCAGCCAGAGACAGGGGAGGAACGGGGAGCTGTTTTTT; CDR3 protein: CASSQRQGRNGELFF